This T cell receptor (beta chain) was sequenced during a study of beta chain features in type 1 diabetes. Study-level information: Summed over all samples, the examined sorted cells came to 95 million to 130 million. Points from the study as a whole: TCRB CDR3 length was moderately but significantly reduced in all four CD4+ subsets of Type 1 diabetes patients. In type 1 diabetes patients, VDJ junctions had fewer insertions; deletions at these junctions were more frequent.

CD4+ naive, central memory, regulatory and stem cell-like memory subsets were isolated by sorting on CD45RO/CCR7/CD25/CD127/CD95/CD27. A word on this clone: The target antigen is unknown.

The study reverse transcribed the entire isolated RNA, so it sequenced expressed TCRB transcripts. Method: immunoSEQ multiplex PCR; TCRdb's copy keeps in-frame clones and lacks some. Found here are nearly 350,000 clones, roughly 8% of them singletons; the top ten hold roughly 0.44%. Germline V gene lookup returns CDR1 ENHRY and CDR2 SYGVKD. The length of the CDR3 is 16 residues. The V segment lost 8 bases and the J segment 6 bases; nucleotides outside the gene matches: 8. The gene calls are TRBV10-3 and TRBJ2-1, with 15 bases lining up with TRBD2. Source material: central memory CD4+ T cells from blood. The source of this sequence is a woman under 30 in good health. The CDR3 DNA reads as TGTGCCATCGGACTAGCGGGAGGGAGGGGTTTCAATGAGCAGTTCTTC. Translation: CAIGLAGGRGFNEQFF.